The sample holds many counts of the clone carrying this TCR beta chain. Its specificity is not known. The source of the sample is a study of Graves' ophthalmopathy and Graves' hyperthyroidism. Study-wide points: Most thyroid clonotypes expanded beyond 0.001 frequency were also found in blood. Between ophthalmopathy and stable hyperthyroidism, a 13-signature model drew a separation with 87.88% sensitivity and about 81% specificity.

Having ophthalmopathy, the donors showed moderate-to-severe activity, CAS ≥3 and NOSPECS ≥4, with disease lasting under 3 months. Pregnant or lactating patients and those with other autoimmune diseases or uncontrolled infections were excluded. Amplification from RNA transcripts yielded the TCR beta CDR3 regions. Second-round multiplex PCR came after first-round RT-PCR with HTBI primers. TCRdb recomputed calls from the multiplex PCR reads with MiXCR, one row per CDR3 protein. The data show fewer than 600,000 distinct CDR3 sequences, with around 14% seen just once and over 7.5% held by the top ten. This CDR3 contains 14 residues. Trimming took 6 bases from V and 4 from J, leaving 15 bases between them. Germline V gene lookup returns CDR1 SNHLY and CDR2 FYNNEI.

V usage is TRBV2 and J usage is TRBJ1-2, with D unresolved. Sequenced sample: blood. The sequence came from a woman in her twenties or thirties with Graves' ophthalmopathy. The CDR3 region is CASSPRTPTYGYTF. CDR3 nucleotide sequence: TGTGCCAGCAGCCCCAGGACTCCAACCTATGGCTACACCTTC.